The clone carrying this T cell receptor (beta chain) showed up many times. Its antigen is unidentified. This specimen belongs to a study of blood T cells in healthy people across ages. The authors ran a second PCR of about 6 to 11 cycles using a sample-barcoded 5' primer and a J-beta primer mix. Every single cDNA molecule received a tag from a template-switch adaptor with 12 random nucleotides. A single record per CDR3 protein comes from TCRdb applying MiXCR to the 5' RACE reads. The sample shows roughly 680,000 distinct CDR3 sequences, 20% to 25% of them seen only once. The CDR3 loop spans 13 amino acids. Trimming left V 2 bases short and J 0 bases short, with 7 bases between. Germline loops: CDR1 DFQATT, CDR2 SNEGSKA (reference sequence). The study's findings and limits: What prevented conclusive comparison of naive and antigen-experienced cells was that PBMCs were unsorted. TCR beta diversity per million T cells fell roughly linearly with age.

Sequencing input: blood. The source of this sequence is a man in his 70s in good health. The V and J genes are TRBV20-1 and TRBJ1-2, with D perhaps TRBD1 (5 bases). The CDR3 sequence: CSARPGTNYGYTF. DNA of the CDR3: TGCAGTGCTAGACCAGGGACTAACTATGGCTACACCTTC.